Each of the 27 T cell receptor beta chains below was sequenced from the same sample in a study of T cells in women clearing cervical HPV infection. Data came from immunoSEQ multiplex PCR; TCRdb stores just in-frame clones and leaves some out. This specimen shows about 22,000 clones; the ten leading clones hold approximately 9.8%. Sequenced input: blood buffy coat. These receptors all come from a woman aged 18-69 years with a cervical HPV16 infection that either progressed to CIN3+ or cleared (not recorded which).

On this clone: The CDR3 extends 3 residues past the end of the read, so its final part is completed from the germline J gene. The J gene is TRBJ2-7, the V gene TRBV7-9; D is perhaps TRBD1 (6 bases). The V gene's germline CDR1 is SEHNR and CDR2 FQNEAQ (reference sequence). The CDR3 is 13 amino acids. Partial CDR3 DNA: TGTTTTAGCAGCTGGGGGCAAGCCTACGAG. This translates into CFSSWGQAYE. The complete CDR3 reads CFSSWGQAYEQYF.

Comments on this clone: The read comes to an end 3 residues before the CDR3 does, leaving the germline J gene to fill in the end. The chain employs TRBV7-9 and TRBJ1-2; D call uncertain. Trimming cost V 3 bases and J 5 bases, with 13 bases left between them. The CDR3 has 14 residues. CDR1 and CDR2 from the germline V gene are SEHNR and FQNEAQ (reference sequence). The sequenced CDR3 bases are TGTGCCAGCAGCTTGTTTGCCGACAATTATGGC. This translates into CASSLFADNYG. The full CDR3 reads CASSLFADNYGYTF.

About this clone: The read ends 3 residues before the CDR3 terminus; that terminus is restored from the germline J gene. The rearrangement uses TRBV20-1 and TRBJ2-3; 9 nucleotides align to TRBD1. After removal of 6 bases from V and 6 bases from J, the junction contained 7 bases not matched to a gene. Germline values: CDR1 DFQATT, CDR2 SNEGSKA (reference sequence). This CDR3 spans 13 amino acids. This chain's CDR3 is CSALQGAWDTQYF. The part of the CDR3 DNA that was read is TGCAGTGCCCTACAGGGGGCATGGGATACG.

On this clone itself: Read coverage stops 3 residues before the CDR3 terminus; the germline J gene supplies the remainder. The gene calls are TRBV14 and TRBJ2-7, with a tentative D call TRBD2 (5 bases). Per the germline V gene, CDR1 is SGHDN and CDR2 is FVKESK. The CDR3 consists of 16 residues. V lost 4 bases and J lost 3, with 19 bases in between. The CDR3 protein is CASSPPGSGVYYEQYF. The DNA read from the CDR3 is TGTGCCAGCAGCCCCCCGGGGAGCGGAGTATACTACGAG.

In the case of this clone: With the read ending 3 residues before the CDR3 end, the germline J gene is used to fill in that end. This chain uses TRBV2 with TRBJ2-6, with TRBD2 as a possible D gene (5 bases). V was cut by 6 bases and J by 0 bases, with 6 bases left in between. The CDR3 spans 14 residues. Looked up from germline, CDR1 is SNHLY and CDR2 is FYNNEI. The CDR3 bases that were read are TGTGCCAGCAGACGGGGCTCTGGGGCCAACGTC. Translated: CASRRGSGANV. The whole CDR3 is CASRRGSGANVLTF.

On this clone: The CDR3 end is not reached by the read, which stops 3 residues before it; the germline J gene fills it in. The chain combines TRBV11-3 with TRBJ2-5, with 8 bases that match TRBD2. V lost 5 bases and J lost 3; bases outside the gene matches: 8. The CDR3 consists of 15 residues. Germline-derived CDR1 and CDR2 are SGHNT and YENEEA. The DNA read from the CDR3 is TGTGCCAGCAGCCTGGGACTAGAAGGGAAAGAGACC. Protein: CASSLGLEGKET. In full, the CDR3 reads CASSLGLEGKETQYF.

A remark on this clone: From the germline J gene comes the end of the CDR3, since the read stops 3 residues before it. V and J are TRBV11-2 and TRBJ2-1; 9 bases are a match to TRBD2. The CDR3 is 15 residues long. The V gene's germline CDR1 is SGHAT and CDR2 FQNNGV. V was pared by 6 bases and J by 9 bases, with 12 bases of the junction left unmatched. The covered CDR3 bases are TGTGCCAGCAGTATTACGCGGGGGGGCCCTCGTGAG. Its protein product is CASSITRGGPRE. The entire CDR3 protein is CASSITRGGPREQFF.

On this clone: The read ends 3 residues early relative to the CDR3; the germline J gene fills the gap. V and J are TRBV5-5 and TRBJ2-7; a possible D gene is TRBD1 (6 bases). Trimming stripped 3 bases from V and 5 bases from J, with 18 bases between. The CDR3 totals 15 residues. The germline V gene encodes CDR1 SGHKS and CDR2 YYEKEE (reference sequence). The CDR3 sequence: CASSSRQEPSNEQYF. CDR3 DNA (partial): TGTGCCAGCAGCTCGAGACAGGAGCCTTCGAACGAG.

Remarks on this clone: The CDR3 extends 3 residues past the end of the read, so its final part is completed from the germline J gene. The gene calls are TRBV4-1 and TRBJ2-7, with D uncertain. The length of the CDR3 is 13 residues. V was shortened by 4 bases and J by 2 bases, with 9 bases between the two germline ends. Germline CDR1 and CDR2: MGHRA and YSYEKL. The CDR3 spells CASSLLLTYEQYF. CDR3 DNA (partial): TGCGCCAGCAGCCTACTCTTGACCTACGAG.

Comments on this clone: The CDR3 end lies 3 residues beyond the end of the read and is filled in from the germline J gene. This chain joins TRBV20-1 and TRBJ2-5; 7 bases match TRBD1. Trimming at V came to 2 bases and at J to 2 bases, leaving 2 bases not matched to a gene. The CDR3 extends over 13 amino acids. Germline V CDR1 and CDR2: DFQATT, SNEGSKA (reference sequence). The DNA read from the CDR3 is TGCAGTGCTAGAAAGGGACAGCAAGAGACC. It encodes CSARKGQQET. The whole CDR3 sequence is CSARKGQQETQYF.

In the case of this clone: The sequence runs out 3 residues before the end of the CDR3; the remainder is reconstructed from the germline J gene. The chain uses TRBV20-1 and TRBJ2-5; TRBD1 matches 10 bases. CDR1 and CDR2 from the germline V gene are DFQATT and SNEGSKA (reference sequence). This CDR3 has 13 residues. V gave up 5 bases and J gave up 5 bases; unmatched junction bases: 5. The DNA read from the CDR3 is TGCAGTGCTGACAGGGGGCGCGGGGAGACC. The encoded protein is CSADRGRGET. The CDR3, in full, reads CSADRGRGETQYF.

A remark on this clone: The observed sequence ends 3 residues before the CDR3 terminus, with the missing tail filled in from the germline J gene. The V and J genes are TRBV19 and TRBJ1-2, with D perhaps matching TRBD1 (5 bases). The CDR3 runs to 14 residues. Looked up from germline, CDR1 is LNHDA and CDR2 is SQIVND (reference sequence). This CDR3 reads CATRGPSGSGDYTF. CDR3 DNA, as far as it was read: TGTGCCACTCGGGGCCCTAGCGGATCGGGCGAC.

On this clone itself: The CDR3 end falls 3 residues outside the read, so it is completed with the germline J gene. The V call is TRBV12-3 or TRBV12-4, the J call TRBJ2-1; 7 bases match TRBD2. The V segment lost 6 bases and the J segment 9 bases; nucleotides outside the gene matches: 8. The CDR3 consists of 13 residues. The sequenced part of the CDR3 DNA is TGTGCCAGCAGCTCAGGGACTACCCTTGAG. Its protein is CASSSGTTLE. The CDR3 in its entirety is CASSSGTTLEQFF.

The DNA read from the CDR3 is TGTGCCAGCAGCTTGGGGGGTCGAGAA. Residues: CASSLGGRE. From start to end, the CDR3 is CASSLGGREAFF. The gene calls are TRBV11-1 and TRBJ1-1, with a tentative D call TRBD1 (5 bases). The read terminates 3 residues before the CDR3 end, so the remaining end is supplied by the germline J gene. The CDR3 sequence is 12 residues long. CDR1 and CDR2 (germline): SGHAT, FQDESV (reference sequence).

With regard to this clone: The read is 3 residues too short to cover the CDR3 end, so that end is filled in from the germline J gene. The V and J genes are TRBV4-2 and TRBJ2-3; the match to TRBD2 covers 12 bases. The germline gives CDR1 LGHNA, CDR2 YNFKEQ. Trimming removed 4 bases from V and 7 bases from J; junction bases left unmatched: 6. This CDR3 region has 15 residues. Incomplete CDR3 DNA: TGTGCCAGCAGCCGACTAGCGGGAGATTCAAATACG. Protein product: CASSRLAGDSNT. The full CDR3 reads CASSRLAGDSNTQYF.

CDR3 sequence reads: CASSGTGNTGELFF. The DNA read from the CDR3 is TGTGCCAGCAGTGGGACAGGGAACACCGGGGAG. V and J are TRBV6-2 or TRBV6-3 and TRBJ2-2, with TRBD1 matching 8 bases. The CDR3 goes on 3 residues after the read ends, and that part is filled in from the germline J gene. The length of the CDR3 is 14 residues. Germline CDR1 is MNHEY and CDR2 is SVGEGT. Trimming took 5 bases from V and 1 from J; bases not matched to a gene: 0.

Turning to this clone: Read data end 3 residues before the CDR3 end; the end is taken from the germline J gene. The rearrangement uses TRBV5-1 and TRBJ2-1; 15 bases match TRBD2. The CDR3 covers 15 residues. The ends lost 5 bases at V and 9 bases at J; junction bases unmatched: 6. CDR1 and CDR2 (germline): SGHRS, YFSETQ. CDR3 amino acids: CASRGTSGGSGEQFF. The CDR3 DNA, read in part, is TGCGCCAGCAGAGGGACTAGCGGGGGGTCAGGTGAG.

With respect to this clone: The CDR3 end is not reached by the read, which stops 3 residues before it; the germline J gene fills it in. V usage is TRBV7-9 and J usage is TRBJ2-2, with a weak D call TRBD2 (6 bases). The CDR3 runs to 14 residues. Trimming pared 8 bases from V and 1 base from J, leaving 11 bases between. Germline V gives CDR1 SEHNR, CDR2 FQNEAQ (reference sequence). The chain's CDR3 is CASHLEGNTGELFF. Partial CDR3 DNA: TGTGCCAGCCATTTGGAGGGGAACACCGGGGAG.

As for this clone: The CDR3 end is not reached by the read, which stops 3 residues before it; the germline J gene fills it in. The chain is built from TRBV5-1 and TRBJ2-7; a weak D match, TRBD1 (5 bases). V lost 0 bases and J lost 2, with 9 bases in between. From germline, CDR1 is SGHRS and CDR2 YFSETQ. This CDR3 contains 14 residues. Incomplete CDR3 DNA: TGCGCCAGCAGCTTGGACAGGCTAACCTACGAG. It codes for CASSLDRLTYE. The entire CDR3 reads CASSLDRLTYEQYF.

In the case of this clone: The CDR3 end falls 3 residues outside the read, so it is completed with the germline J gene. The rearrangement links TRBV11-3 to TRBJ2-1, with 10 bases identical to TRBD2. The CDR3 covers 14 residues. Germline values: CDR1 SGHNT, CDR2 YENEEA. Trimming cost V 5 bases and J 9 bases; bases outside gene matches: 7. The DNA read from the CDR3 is TGTGCCAGCAGCCCCCGGACTAGCGGCGGTGAG. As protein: CASSPRTSGGE. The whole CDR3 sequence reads CASSPRTSGGEQFF. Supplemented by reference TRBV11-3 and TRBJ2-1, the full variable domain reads EAGVVQSPRYKIIEKKQPVAFWCNPISGHNTLYWYLQNLGQGPELLIRYENEEAVDDSQLPKDRFSAERLKGVDSTLKIQPAELGDSAVYLCASSPRTSGGEQFFGPGTRLTVL.

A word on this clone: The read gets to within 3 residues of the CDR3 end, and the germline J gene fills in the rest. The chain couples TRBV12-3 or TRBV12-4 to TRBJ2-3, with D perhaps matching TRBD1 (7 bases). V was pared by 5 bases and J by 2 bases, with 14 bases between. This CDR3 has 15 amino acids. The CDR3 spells CASSARGAPTDTQYF. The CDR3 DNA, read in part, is TGTGCCAGCAGTGCCAGGGGGGCCCCCACAGATACG.

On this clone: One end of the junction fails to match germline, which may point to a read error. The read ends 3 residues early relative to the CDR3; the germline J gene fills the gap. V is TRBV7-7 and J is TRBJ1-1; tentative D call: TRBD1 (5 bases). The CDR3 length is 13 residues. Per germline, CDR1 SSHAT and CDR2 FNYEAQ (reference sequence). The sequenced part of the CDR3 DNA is TGTGCTAGCAGCCAGGACATTAACACTGAA. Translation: CASSQDINTE. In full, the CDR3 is CASSQDINTEAFF.

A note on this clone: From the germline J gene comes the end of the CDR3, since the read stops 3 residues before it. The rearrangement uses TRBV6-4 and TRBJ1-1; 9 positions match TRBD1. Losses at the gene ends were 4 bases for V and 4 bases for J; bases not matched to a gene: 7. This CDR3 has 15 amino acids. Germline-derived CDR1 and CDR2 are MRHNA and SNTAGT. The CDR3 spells CASSVTGTGPTEAFF. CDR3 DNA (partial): TGTGCCAGCAGTGTAACCGGGACAGGGCCCACTGAA.

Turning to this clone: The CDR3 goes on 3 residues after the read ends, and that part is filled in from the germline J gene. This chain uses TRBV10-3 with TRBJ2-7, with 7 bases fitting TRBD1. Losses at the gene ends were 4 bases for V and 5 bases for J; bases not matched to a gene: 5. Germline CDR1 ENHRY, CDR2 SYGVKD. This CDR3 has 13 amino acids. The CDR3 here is CAISGTGFDEQYF. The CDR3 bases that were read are TGTGCCATCAGTGGGACAGGCTTCGACGAG.

This CDR3 reads CASSPPGLSYEQYF. The CDR3 DNA, read in part, is TGTGCCAGCAGCCCCCCGGGGTTGTCCTACGAG. The chain joins TRBV7-2 to TRBJ2-7; tentatively, D is TRBD2 (5 bases). The observed sequence ends 3 residues before the CDR3 terminus, with the missing tail filled in from the germline J gene. CDR3 length: 14 amino acids. The germline CDR1 and CDR2 sequences are SGHTA and FQGNSA. V was trimmed by 5 bases and J by 1 base, leaving 12 bases between them.

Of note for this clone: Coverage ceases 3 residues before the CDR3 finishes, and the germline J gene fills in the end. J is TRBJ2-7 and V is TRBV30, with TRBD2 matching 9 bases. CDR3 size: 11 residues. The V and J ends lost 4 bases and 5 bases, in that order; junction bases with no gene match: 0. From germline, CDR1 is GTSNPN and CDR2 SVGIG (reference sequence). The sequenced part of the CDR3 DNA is TGTGCCTGGACTAGCGGGAACGAG. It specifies CAWTSGNE. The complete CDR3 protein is CAWTSGNEQYF.

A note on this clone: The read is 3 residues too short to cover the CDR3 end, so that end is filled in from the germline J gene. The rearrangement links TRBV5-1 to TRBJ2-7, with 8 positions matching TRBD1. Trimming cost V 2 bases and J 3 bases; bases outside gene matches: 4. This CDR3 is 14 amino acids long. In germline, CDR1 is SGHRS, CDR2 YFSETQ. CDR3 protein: CASSFSGGNYEQYF. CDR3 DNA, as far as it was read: TGCGCCAGCAGCTTTTCAGGGGGCAACTACGAG.